The 7 T cell receptor beta chains below all came from one sample that was sequenced in a study of OX40 agonist ivuxolimab in advanced cancers. TCRdb's copy holds only in-frame clones and misses some; the assay was immunoSEQ multiplex PCR. The table has 35,000 to 45,000 clones, 86% seen once. Sequenced material: CD4+ or CD8+ T cells sorted from blood, taken in a trial of the OX40 agonist ivuxolimab. The receptors stem from an adult with an advanced solid tumor such as melanoma, head and neck, liver or kidney cancer.

This clone was counted a single time. The chain has TRBV27 and TRBJ2-7; 13 bases line up with TRBD2. V gave up 7 bases and J gave up 6 bases; unmatched junction bases: 12. Germline V gene sequence: CDR1 MNHEY, CDR2 SMNVEV (reference sequence). CDR3 length: 16 residues. CDR3 sequence: CASIYRPGLAGIEQYF. The CDR3 DNA reads as TGTGCCAGCATCTACCGACCGGGACTAGCGGGGATCGAGCAGTACTTC.

The chain is built from TRBV4-2 and TRBJ1-5; 10 bases align to TRBD1. The CDR3 loop spans 18 amino acids. J was trimmed by 3 bases and V by 4 bases; bases with no gene match: 12. Germline CDR1 reads LGHNA; CDR2 reads YNFKEQ. The CDR3 nucleotides read TGTGCCAGCAGCCTGGGACAGGGGACGTTAAAGGACAATCAGCCCCAGCATTTT. Translation: CASSLGQGTLKDNQPQHF.

J is TRBJ1-1 and V is TRBV11-2; 7 bases fit TRBD1. Germline V gives CDR1 SGHAT, CDR2 FQNNGV. The CDR3 spans 15 residues. The trim removed 4 bases at V and 1 base at J, leaving 6 bases unmatched. This CDR3 is CASSSEGTENTEAFF. The CDR3, as DNA: TGTGCCAGCAGCTCCGAGGGGACAGAGAACACTGAAGCTTTCTTT. Combining the CDR3 with reference TRBV11-2 and TRBJ1-1 gives the whole variable domain EAGVAQSPRYKIIEKRQSVAFWCNPISGHATLYWYQQILGQGPKLLIQFQNNGVVDDSQLPKDRFSAERLKGVDSTLKIQPAKLEDSAVYLCASSSEGTENTEAFFGQGTRLTVV.

CDR3 amino acids: CASSLPRAGGGDTQYF. The DNA for the CDR3 is TGTGCCAGCAGTTTACCGCGCGCCGGGGGGGGAGATACGCAGTATTTT. The chain couples TRBV28 to TRBJ2-3; 8 bases match TRBD2. The CDR3 is 16 residues long. The germline V gene has CDR1 MDHEN and CDR2 SYDVKM. V lost 2 bases, J lost 5 bases, and 9 bases stayed unmatched.

This chain connects TRBV5-6 to TRBJ2-5; D unresolved. The V gene's germline CDR1 is SGHDT and CDR2 YYEEEE. The CDR3 is 13 residues long. V was shortened by 4 bases and J by 5 bases, with 12 bases between the two germline ends. The CDR3 nucleotides read TGTGCCAGCAGCCGGCACGTGAGGGAGACCCAGTACTTC. This codes for CASSRHVRETQYF.

This chain connects TRBV2 to TRBJ1-2; 7 positions agree with TRBD1. The CDR3 length is 14 residues. Germline CDR1 and CDR2: SNHLY and FYNNEI. Trimming cost V 5 bases and J 2 bases; bases outside gene matches: 5. The CDR3 loop reads CASSPGTENYGYTF. For the CDR3, the DNA is TGTGCCAGCAGTCCCGGGACAGAAAACTATGGCTACACCTTC. Full variable domain (outside the CDR3, taken from reference TRBV2 and TRBJ1-2): EPEVTQTPSHQVTQMGQEVILRCVPISNHLYFYWYRQILGQKVEFLVSFYNNEISEKSEIFDDQFSVERPDGSNFTLKIRSTKLEDSAMYFCASSPGTENYGYTFGSGTRLTVV.

The V gene is TRBV7-9, the J gene TRBJ1-6, with D perhaps matching TRBD1 (5 bases). V dropped 6 bases and J dropped 10 bases, with 19 bases sitting between them. The CDR3 is 15 amino acids. In germline, CDR1 is SEHNR, CDR2 FQNEAQ (reference sequence). The CDR3 region has the DNA TGTGCCAGCAGACGGAGGGGAGGTACGGGCTCACCCCTCCACTTT. As protein: CASRRRGGTGSPLHF.